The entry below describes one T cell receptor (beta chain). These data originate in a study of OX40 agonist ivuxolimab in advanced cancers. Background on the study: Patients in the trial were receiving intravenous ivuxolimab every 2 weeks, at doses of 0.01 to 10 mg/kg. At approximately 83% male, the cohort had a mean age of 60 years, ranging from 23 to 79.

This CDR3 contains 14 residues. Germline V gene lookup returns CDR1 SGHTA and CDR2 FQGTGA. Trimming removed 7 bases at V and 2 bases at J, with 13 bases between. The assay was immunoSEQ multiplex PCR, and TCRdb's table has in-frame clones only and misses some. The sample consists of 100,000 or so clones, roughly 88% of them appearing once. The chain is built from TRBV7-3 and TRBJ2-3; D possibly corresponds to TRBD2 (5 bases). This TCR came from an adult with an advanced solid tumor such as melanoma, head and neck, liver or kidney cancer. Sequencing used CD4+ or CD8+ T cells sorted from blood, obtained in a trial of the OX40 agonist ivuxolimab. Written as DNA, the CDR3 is TGTGCCAGCAACCCTAGCATGCCCACAGATACGCAGTATTTT. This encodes CASNPSMPTDTQYF.